The clone carrying this TCR beta chain was recorded at least ten times. Antigen unknown. The data were taken from a study of T cells in Graves' hyperthyroidism and ophthalmopathy. From RNA transcripts, TCR beta CDR3 regions were amplified. HTBI primers were used for first-round RT-PCR of the TCR CDR3. From the multiplex PCR reads, TCRdb called clonotypes with MiXCR, one entry per CDR3 protein. The sample contains 500,000 to 750,000 distinct CDR3 sequences, more than 13% of which appear only once. CDR3 size: 13 residues. Germline values: CDR1 KGHSH, CDR2 LQKENI. V was pared by 8 bases and J by 2 bases, with 12 bases between. Study-wide findings and caveats: A model using 13 V-J features told ophthalmopathy apart from stable hyperthyroidism. In blood, most of the thyroid clonotypes expanded above 0.001 were also present.

Uncontrolled infection, other autoimmune disease, pregnancy and lactation each barred patients from inclusion. This sequence joins TRBV18 and TRBJ2-5; maybe TRBD1 (6 bases). The source is a woman aged 18 to 35 with Graves' ophthalmopathy. The sample was blood. CDR3 residues: CASTEQGQETQYF. The CDR3 DNA is TGTGCCAGCACTGAACAGGGTCAAGAGACCCAGTACTTC.